This TCR beta chain was retrieved from a study of blood T cell repertoires in COVID-19. As for the study in general: COVID-19 samples from acute and convalescent phases originated in the United States, Italy and Spain. The cDNA or gDNA used as material had been derived from T cells, B-cell-depleted T cells, or PBMCs.

Original processing methods: Reference gene primer amplification yielded estimated nucleated cell counts. Libraries were prepared by immunoSEQ multiplex PCR; TCRdb keeps only in-frame clonotypes and omits some of them. The V and J calls and clone size are taken from that table; D and trimming were inferred from the DNA. The data hold 90,000 to 120,000 clones, with 80% to 90% observed a single time. V was cut by 1 base and J by 6 bases, with 19 bases left in between. The CDR3 covers 16 residues. CDR1 SGHKS and CDR2 YYEKEE come from the germline V gene (reference sequence). This clone turned up a few times.

The sequence was collected from a woman aged 80 or over with acute or convalescent COVID-19. The chain carries TRBV5-5 and TRBJ1-2; possibly TRBD1 for D (5 bases). The material sequenced was peripheral blood. CDR3 in DNA: TGTGCCAGCAGCTTGAGGGTCTGGTCAGGGTGGGATGGCTACACCTTC. It yields the protein CASSLRVWSGWDGYTF.